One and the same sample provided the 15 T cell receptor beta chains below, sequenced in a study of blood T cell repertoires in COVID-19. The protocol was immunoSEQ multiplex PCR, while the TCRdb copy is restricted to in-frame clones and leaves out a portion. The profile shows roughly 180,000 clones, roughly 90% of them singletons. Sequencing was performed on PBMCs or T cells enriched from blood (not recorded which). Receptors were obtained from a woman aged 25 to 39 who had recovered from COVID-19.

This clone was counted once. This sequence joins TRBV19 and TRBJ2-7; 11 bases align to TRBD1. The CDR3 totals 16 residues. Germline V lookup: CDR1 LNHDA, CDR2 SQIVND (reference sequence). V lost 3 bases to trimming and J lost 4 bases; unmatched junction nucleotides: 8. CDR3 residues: CASSMSRTGGAYEQYF. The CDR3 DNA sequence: TGTGCCAGTAGTATGAGTCGGACAGGGGGCGCGTACGAGCAGTACTTC. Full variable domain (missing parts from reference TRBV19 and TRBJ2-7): DGGITQSPKYLFRKEGQNVTLSCEQNLNHDAMYWYRQDPGQGLRLIYYSQIVNDFQKGDIAEGYSVSREKKESFPLTVTSAQKNPTAFYLCASSMSRTGGAYEQYFGPGTRLTVT.

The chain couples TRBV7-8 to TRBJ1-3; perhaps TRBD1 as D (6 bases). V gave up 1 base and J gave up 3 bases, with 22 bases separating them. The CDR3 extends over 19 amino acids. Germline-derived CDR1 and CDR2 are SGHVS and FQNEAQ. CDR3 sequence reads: CASSLVNRAPFSRGNTIYF. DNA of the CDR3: TGTGCCAGCAGCTTAGTCAACAGGGCCCCATTTAGTCGTGGAAACACCATATATTTT.

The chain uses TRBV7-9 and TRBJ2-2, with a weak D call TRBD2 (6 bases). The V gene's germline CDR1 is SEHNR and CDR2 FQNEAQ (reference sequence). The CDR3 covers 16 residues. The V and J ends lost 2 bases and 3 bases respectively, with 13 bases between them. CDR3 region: CASSLFERVHTGELFF. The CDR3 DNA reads TGTGCCAGCAGCTTATTCGAGCGGGTGCACACCGGGGAGCTGTTTTTT. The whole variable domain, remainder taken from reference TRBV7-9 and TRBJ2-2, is DTGVSQNPRHKITKRGQNVTFRCDPISEHNRLYWYRQTLGQGPEFLTYFQNEAQLEKSRLLSDRFSAERPKGSFSTLEIQRTEQGDSAMYLCASSLFERVHTGELFFGEGSRLTVL.

CDR3 protein: CASRPGTDMNTEAFF. The DNA of the CDR3 is TGTGCCAGTAGGCCCGGGACAGACATGAACACTGAAGCTTTCTTT. The chain employs TRBV19 and TRBJ1-1; TRBD1 aligns across 7 bases. CDR3 length equals 15 residues. The J segment lost 0 bases and the V segment lost 6 bases, leaving 7 bases of the junction unmatched. The germline CDR1 and CDR2 sequences are LNHDA and SQIVND (reference sequence).

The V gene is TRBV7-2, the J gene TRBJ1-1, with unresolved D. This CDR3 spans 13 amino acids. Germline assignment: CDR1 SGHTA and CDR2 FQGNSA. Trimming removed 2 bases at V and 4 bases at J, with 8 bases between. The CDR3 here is CASSLSLGTEAFF. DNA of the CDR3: TGTGCCAGCAGCTTATCACTTGGCACTGAAGCTTTCTTT.

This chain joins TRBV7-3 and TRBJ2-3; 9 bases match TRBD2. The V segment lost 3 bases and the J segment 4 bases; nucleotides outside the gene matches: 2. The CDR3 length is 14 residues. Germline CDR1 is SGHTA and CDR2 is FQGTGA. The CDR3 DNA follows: TGTGCCAGCAGCTTTGGGACTAGCCCAGATACGCAGTATTTT. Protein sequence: CASSFGTSPDTQYF.

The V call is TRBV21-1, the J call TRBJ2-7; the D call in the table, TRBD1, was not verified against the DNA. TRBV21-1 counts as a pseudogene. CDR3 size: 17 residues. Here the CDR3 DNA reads TGTGCCAGCAGCGCCCGGGACAGGGGGAAGTTAAGCTACGAGCAGTACTTC. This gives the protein CASSARDRGKLSYEQYF.

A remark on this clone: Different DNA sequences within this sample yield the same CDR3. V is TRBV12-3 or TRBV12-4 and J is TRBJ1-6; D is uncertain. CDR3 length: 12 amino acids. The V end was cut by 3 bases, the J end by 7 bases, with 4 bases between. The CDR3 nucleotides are TGTGCCAGCAGTTTTATCAATTCACCCCTCCACTTT. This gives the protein CASSFINSPLHF.

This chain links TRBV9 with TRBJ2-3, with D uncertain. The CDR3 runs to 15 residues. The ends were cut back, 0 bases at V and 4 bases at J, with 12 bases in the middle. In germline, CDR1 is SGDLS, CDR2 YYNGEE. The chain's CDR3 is CASSVDGLVSDTQYF. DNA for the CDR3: TGTGCCAGCAGCGTAGACGGTCTAGTCTCAGATACGCAGTATTTT. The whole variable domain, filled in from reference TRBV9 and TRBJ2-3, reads DSGVTQTPKHLITATGQRVTLRCSPRSGDLSVYWYQQSLDQGLQFLIQYYNGEERAKGNILERFSAQQFPDLHSELNLSSLELGDSALYFCASSVDGLVSDTQYFGPGTRLTVL.

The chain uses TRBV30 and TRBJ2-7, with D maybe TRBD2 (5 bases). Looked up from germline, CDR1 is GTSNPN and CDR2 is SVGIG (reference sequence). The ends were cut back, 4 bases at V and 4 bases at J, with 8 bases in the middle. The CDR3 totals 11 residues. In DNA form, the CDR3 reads TGTGCCTGGATTGGGAGATACGAGCAGTACTTC. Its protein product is CAWIGRYEQYF.

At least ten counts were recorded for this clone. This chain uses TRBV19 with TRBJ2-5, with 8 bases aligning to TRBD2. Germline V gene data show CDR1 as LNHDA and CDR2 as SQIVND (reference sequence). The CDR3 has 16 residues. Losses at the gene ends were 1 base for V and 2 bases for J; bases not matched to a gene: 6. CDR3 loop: CASSIGAGVGQETQYF. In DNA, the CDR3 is TGTGCCAGTAGTATAGGAGCGGGGGTCGGACAAGAGACCCAGTACTTC. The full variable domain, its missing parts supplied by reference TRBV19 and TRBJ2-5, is DGGITQSPKYLFRKEGQNVTLSCEQNLNHDAMYWYRQDPGQGLRLIYYSQIVNDFQKGDIAEGYSVSREKKESFPLTVTSAQKNPTAFYLCASSIGAGVGQETQYFGPGTRLLVL.

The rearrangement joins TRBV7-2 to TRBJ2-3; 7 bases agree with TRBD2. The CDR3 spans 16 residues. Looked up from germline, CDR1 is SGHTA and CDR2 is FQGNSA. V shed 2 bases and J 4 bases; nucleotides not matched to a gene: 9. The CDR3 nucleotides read TGTGCCAGCAGCTTACGCGGGAGAGCGGGGCCAGATACGCAGTATTTT. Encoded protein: CASSLRGRAGPDTQYF.

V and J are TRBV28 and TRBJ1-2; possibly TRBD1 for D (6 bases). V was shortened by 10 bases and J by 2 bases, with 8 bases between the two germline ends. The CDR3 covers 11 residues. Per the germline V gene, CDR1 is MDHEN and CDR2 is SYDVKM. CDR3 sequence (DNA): TGTGCCATCAGGGGCAACTATGGCTACACCTTC. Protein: CAIRGNYGYTF.

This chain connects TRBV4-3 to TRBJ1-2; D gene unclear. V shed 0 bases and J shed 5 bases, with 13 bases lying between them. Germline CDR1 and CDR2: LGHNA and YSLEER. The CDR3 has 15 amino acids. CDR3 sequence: CASSQDGERLYGYTF. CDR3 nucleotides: TGCGCCAGCAGCCAAGACGGGGAGAGGTTGTATGGCTACACCTTC.

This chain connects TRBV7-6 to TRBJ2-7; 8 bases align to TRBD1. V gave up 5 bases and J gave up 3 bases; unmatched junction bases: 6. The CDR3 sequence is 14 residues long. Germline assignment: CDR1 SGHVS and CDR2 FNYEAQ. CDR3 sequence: CASSLEGQVYEQYF. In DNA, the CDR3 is TGTGCCAGCAGCCTAGAGGGACAGGTCTACGAGCAGTACTTC.